This T cell receptor beta chain was identified during a study of blood T cell repertoires in COVID-19. Study details: The origin of the acute and convalescent COVID-19 samples was the United States, Italy and Spain. T cells, B-cell-depleted T cells, or PBMCs supplied cDNA or gDNA.

The junction had 11 bases not matched to a gene; V was cut back by 7 bases and J by 7 bases. Germline assignment: CDR1 SGHRS and CDR2 YFSETQ. There are 15 residues in the CDR3. This clone was observed a single time. As handled by the study authors: Reference gene primer amplification in the assay estimated nucleated cell counts. Repertoires were generated with immunoSEQ multiplex PCR, while TCRdb's copy carries only in-frame clones and drops some. The V and J calls and clone size are taken from that table; D and trimming were inferred from the DNA. Here the sample spans around 100,000 clones, over 75% being singletons.

V is TRBV5-1 and J is TRBJ2-3, with 11 bases that match TRBD1. The sequenced material came from peripheral blood. The origin of this receptor is a human donor in a cohort sampled during active or convalescent COVID-19. The CDR3 here is CASGRGTGGIHTQYF. The DNA for the CDR3 is TGCGCCAGCGGGCGGGGGACAGGGGGTATTCATACGCAGTATTTT.